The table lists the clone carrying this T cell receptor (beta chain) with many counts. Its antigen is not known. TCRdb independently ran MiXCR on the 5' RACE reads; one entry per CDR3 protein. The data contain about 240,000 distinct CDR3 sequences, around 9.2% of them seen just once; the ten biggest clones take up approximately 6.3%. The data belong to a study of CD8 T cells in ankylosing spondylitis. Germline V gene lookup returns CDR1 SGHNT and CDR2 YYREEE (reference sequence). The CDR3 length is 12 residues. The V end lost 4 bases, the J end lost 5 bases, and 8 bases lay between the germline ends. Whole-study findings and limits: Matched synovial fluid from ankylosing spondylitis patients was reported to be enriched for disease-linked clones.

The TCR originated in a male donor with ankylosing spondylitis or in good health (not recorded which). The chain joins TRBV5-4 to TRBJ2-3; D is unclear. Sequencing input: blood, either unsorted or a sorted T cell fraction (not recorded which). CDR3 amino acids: CASSRPRDTQYF. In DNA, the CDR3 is TGTGCCAGCAGCCGCCCCCGAGATACGCAGTATTTT.